What follows is one T cell receptor (beta chain) and its context. Its antigen is still unknown. This record comes from a study of cytomegalovirus exposure and HLA in healthy donors. Study-level points and caveats: Cytomegalovirus-associated status was assigned to 150 or so TCR beta chains. Most TCRs appeared rarely, but some public TCRs recurred in many donors. First-cohort TCR clusters were later found to tend to co-occur in the roughly 130 validation repertoires.

The donors were members of the 120-subject validation cohort (separate from the roughly 700-subject first cohort). Sequencing used immunoSEQ multiplex PCR; TCRdb keeps in-frame clones, though not all of them. The table shows roughly 200,000 clones, with approximately 83% occurring only once. CDR3 length: 15 residues. The germline V and J ends were trimmed by 6 bases and 0 bases, with 11 bases remaining between them. Per germline, CDR1 SNHLY and CDR2 FYNNEI. The source is a woman aged 18-29 years in good health and CMV-seropositive. The chain is built from TRBV2 and TRBJ1-4, with D possibly matching TRBD1 (5 bases). The sequenced sample consisted of PBMCs. CDR3 sequence (DNA): TGTGCCAGCAGCCCCACAGGTTCAACTAATGAAAAACTGTTTTTT. This gives the protein CASSPTGSTNEKLFF.